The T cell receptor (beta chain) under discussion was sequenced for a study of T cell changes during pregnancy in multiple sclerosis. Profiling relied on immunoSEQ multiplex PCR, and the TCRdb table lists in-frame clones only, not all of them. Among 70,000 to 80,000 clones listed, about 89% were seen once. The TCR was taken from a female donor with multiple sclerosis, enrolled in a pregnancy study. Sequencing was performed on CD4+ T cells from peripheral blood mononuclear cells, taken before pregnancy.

The CDR3 DNA sequence: TGTGCCAGCAGCGTAGATCCCAGCGGGAGGGTATCGGATACGCAGTATTTT. This translates into CASSVDPSGRVSDTQYF. The rearrangement uses TRBV9 and TRBJ2-3; TRBD2 matches 10 bases. Trimming at V came to 0 bases and at J to 6 bases, leaving 10 bases not matched to a gene. CDR1 SGDLS and CDR2 YYNGEE come from the germline V gene. The CDR3 has 17 amino acids.